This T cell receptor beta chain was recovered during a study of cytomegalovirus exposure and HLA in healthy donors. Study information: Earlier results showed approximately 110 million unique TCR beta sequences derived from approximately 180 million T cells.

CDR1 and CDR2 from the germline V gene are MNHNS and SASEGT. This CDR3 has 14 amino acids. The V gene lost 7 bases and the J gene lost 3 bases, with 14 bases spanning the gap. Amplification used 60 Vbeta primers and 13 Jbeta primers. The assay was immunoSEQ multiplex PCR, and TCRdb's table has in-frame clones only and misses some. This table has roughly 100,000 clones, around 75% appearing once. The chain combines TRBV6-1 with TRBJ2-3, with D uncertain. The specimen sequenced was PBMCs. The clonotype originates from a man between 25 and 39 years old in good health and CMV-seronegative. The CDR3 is CASMRHDRTDTQYF. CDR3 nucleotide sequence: TGTGCCAGCATGCGACATGACCGGACAGATACGCAGTATTTT.